One and the same sample provided the 19 T cell receptor beta chains below, sequenced in a study of CD8 T cells in Susac syndrome. The RNA, roughly 0.5 to 1 ug, was put through reverse transcription using random hexamers. Each CDR3 protein gets one entry after TCRdb re-called the immunoSEQ multiplex PCR reads with MiXCR. The sample holds about 240,000 distinct CDR3 sequences; around 96% are singletons and the top ten take about 0.095%. Sequencing was done on a sample of CD4+ T cells from PBMCs. These receptor sequences come from a human donor with Susac syndrome.

The V and J genes are TRBV20-1 and TRBJ2-7, with D unresolved. The ends were cut back, 6 bases at V and 3 bases at J, with 15 bases in the middle. This CDR3 has 13 residues. Germline V lookup: CDR1 DFQATT, CDR2 SNEGSKA (reference sequence). In nucleotides, the CDR3 is TGCAGTGCAGACCCGGGCATCGGCTACGAGCAGTACTTC. Translation: CSADPGIGYEQYF.

The V gene is TRBV20-1, the J gene TRBJ2-7; D remains ambiguous. This CDR3 contains 13 residues. Trimming cost V 3 bases and J 2 bases, with 11 bases left between them. Germline assignment: CDR1 DFQATT and CDR2 SNEGSKA (reference sequence). CDR3 loop: CSARSHQTYEQYF. DNA of the CDR3: TGCAGTGCTAGGTCTCACCAAACCTACGAGCAGTACTTC.

Details on this clonotype: At one end the junction does not follow the germline gene, possibly because of a read error. The CDR3 region is CATSLGTPNTGELFF. The DNA for the CDR3 is TGTGCCACCAGTCTGGGGACTCCGAACACCGGGGAGCTGTTTTTT. The V and J genes are TRBV10-3 and TRBJ2-2, with D perhaps matching TRBD2 (6 bases). This CDR3 is 15 amino acids long. Germline CDR1 reads ENHRY; CDR2 reads SYGVKD.

V gene TRBV9 combines with J gene TRBJ1-2; tentative D call: TRBD1 (6 bases). The V end lost 4 bases, the J end lost 4 bases, and 17 bases lay between the germline ends. This CDR3 is 15 amino acids long. Germline V gene lookup returns CDR1 SGDLS and CDR2 YYNGEE. This chain's CDR3 is CASSTGQSLGYGYTF. The CDR3 region has the DNA TGTGCCAGCAGCACCGGACAGAGTTTAGGCTATGGCTACACCTTC.

The gene calls are TRBV4-1 and TRBJ2-1, with D unclear. Germline V gene sequence: CDR1 MGHRA, CDR2 YSYEKL. The CDR3 has 18 amino acids. Trimming took 1 base from V and 4 from J, leaving 20 bases between them. For the CDR3, the DNA is TGCGCCAGCAGCCAAGGCCCCTTTGTACGTAGAGAATACAATGAGCAGTTCTTC. Translation gives CASSQGPFVRREYNEQFF.

The rearrangement joins TRBV12-3 or TRBV12-4 to TRBJ1-6; D is possibly TRBD1 (5 bases). V lost 2 bases, J lost 10 bases, and 15 bases lay in between. The CDR3 is 15 residues long. The DNA of the CDR3 is TGTGCCAGCAGTTTACATTTACAGGTCGGGTCACCCCTCCACTTT. This sequence encodes CASSLHLQVGSPLHF.

The chain uses TRBV7-9 and TRBJ2-7, with D hard to call. The CDR3 contains 12 residues. V lost 2 bases and J 5 bases, leaving 7 bases between the germline ends. CDR1 is SEHNR, CDR2 FQNEAQ, per germline (reference sequence). As DNA, the CDR3 is TGTGCCAGCAGCTTATTGAGCCACGAGCAGTACTTC. As protein: CASSLLSHEQYF.

This clonotype appeared a single time. V gene TRBV28 combines with J gene TRBJ2-6; no firm D call. The V end was cut by 8 bases, the J end by 3 bases, with 5 bases between. The V gene's germline CDR1 is MDHEN and CDR2 SYDVKM. This CDR3 has 12 residues. CDR3: CASHSGANVLTF. In nucleotides, the CDR3 is TGTGCCAGCCATAGTGGGGCCAACGTCCTGACTTTC. Supplemented by reference TRBV28 and TRBJ2-6, the full variable domain reads DVKVTQSSRYLVKRTGEKVFLECVQDMDHENMFWYRQDPGLGLRLIYFSYDVKMKEKGDIPEGYSVSREKKERFSLILESASTNQTSMYLCASHSGANVLTFGAGSRLTVL.

The chain has TRBV5-4 and TRBJ2-6; D remains unclear. CDR3 length: 15 residues. Germline values: CDR1 SGHNT, CDR2 YYREEE (reference sequence). The V gene lost 0 bases and the J gene lost 3 bases, with 7 bases spanning the gap. The CDR3 DNA reads TGTGCCAGCAGCTTGGATGGGGTTGGGGCCAACGTCCTGACTTTC. Amino acid sequence: CASSLDGVGANVLTF. The entire variable domain, with the rest obtained from reference TRBV5-4 and TRBJ2-6, is as follows: ETGVTQSPTHLIKTRGQQVTLRCSSQSGHNTVSWYQQALGQGPQFIFQYYREEENGRGNFPPRFSGLQFPNYSSELNVNALELDDSALYLCASSLDGVGANVLTFGAGSRLTVL.

This sequence joins TRBV10-3 and TRBJ2-5, with D perhaps matching TRBD1 or TRBD2 (6 bases each). The CDR3 totals 16 residues. Germline values: CDR1 ENHRY, CDR2 SYGVKD. Trimming pared 6 bases from V and 4 bases from J, leaving 21 bases between. CDR3 sequence (DNA): TGTGCCATCAGCCAGACGGGGGCGGGACCTCGAGAGACCCAGTACTTC. Amino acid sequence: CAISQTGAGPRETQYF.

DNA for the CDR3: TGCGCCAGCAGCTTCGGTGGGGGGCGCACAGATACGCAGTATTTT. Translating gives CASSFGGGRTDTQYF. This sequence joins TRBV5-1 and TRBJ2-3; D is tentatively TRBD1 or TRBD2 (6 bases each). Germline CDR1 is SGHRS and CDR2 is YFSETQ. The V end lost 2 bases, the J end lost 1 base, and 11 bases lay between the germline ends. This CDR3 contains 15 residues.

The V and J genes are TRBV15 and TRBJ2-5; D unresolved. This CDR3 has 13 residues. Per germline, CDR1 LNHNV and CDR2 YYDKDF (reference sequence). Between the trimmed V and J ends, which lost 0 bases and 3 bases, there was a span of 5 bases. CDR3 sequence: CATSRDRKETQYF. CDR3 coding DNA: TGTGCCACCAGCAGAGACAGAAAAGAGACCCAGTACTTC. The whole variable domain, filled in from reference TRBV15 and TRBJ2-5, reads DAMVIQNPRYQVTQFGKPVTLSCSQTLNHNVMYWYQQKSSQAPKLLFHYYDKDFNNEADTPDNFQSRRPNTSFCFLDIRSPGLGDTAMYLCATSRDRKETQYFGPGTRLLVL.

The chain employs TRBV29-1 and TRBJ1-1; TRBD1 agrees at 7 bases. Germline CDR1 SQVTM, CDR2 ANQGSEA. The CDR3 loop spans 15 amino acids. The J segment lost 1 base and the V segment lost 4 bases, leaving 9 bases of the junction unmatched. The CDR3 DNA follows: TGCAGCGTTGGACCGGGACAGCGACCGAACACTGAAGCTTTCTTT. This sequence encodes CSVGPGQRPNTEAFF. The entire variable domain, with the rest obtained from reference TRBV29-1 and TRBJ1-1, is as follows: SAVISQKPSRDICQRGTSLTIQCQVDSQVTMMFWYRQQPGQSLTLIATANQGSEATYESGFVIDKFPISRPNLTFSTLTVSNMSPEDSSIYLCSVGPGQRPNTEAFFGQGTRLTVV.

The CDR3 bases are TGTGCCAGCTCAACAGTAGAAGAGACCCAGTACTTC. Translated, it gives CASSTVEETQYF. The chain is built from TRBV18 and TRBJ2-5; no clear D. Germline CDR1 KGHSH, CDR2 LQKENI. V was clipped by 5 bases and J by 3 bases, with 7 bases between them. The CDR3 has 12 amino acids.

This sequence joins TRBV24-1 and TRBJ2-2, with TRBD2 identical over 11 bases. This CDR3 is built from 14 residues. J lost 0 bases, V lost 12 bases, and 2 bases had no gene match. Germline values: CDR1 KGHDR, CDR2 SFDVKD. CDR3: CASTSGANTGELFF. The CDR3 nucleotides read TGTGCCTCGACTAGCGGGGCGAACACCGGGGAGCTGTTTTTT.

The J gene is TRBJ2-5, the V gene TRBV20-1, with 7 bases identical to TRBD2. Germline CDR1 and CDR2: DFQATT and SNEGSKA (reference sequence). V lost 1 base and J lost 7; bases outside the gene matches: 15. This CDR3 region has 16 residues. CDR3 bases: TGCAGTGCTAGAGCCCGGGCTGTCTCGGTAGCGGGGACCCAGTACTTC. Its protein is CSARARAVSVAGTQYF.

The chain carries TRBV7-6 and TRBJ2-7; D unclear. The CDR3 has 15 residues. V dropped 0 bases and J dropped 2 bases, with 11 bases sitting between them. Germline values: CDR1 SGHVS, CDR2 FNYEAQ. CDR3 DNA sequence: TGTGCCAGCAGCTTAGCCCTGCTTGGGACCTACGAGCAGTACTTC. This codes for CASSLALLGTYEQYF.

This clonotype appeared a single time. The gene calls are TRBV29-1 and TRBJ1-2; 7 nucleotides align to TRBD1. This CDR3 contains 12 residues. Losses at the gene ends were 6 bases for V and 8 bases for J; bases not matched to a gene: 9. The germline gives CDR1 SQVTM, CDR2 ANQGSEA. The CDR3 protein is CSVEQGVRGYTF. The CDR3, as DNA: TGCAGCGTAGAGCAGGGGGTAAGGGGCTACACCTTC.

This clonotype appeared once. V usage is TRBV30 and J usage is TRBJ2-7; the D gene could be TRBD1 or TRBD2 (5 bases each). This CDR3 comprises 11 residues. CDR1 is GTSNPN, CDR2 SVGIG, per germline (reference sequence). V was pared by 5 bases and J by 5 bases, with 10 bases between. The CDR3: CAWGRDHEQYF. DNA of the CDR3: TGTGCCTGGGGTCGGGACCACGAGCAGTACTTC.